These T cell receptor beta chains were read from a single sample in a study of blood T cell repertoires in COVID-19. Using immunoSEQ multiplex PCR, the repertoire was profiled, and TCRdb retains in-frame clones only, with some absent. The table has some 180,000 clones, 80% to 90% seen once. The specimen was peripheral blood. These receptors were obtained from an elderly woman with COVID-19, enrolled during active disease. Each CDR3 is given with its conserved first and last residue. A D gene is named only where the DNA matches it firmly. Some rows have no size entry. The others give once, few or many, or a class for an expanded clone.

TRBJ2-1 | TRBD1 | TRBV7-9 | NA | CASSILRGGQGSHEQFF | TGTGCCAGCAGCATCCTCCGGGGGGGACAGGGGTCGCATGAGCAGTTCTTC
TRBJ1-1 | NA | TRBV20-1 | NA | CSASRTGNTEAFF | TGCAGTGCTAGTCGGACTGGGAACACTGAAGCTTTCTTT
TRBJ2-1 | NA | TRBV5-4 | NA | CASSLRQGGDEQFF | TGTGCCAGCAGCCTTCGACAGGGAGGAGATGAGCAGTTCTTC
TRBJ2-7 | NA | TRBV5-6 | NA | CASSLGAGYLSYEQYF | TGTGCCAGCAGCTTGGGGGCAGGGTATCTCTCCTACGAGCAGTACTTC
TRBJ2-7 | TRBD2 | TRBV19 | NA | CASSIGLAVSYEQYF | TGTGCCAGTAGTATCGGACTAGCGGTTTCCTACGAGCAGTACTTC
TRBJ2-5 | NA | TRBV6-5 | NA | CASMGQLQETQYF | TGTGCCAGCATGGGACAACTCCAAGAGACCCAGTACTTC
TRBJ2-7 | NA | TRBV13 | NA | CASSLARTYEQYF | TGTGCCAGCAGCCTAGCCAGGACCTACGAGCAGTACTTC
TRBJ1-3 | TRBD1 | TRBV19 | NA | CASRPGTGSSGNTIYF | TGTGCCAGTAGACCCGGGACAGGGAGCTCTGGAAACACCATATATTTT
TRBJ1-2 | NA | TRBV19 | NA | CASSLLWGHGYTF | TGTGCCAGTAGTCTACTCTGGGGGCATGGCTACACCTTC
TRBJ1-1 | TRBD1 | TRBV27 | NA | CASSPRPGTGGEAFF | TGTGCCAGCAGTCCTCGCCCCGGGACAGGGGGTGAAGCTTTCTTT
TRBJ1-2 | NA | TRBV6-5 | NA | CATEKGGRYGYTF | TGTGCCACCGAGAAGGGAGGCCGCTATGGCTACACCTTC
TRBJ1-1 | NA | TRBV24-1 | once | CATRGGAEAFF | TGTGCCACCAGAGGAGGGGCGGAAGCTTTCTTT
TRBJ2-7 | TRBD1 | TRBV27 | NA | CASSLTLFDRGQGEQYF | TGTGCCAGCAGTTTAACCCTCTTTGACAGGGGTCAAGGCGAGCAGTACTTC
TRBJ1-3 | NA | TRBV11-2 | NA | CASSSTREGGNTIYF | TGTGCCAGCAGTTCCACCCGGGAGGGTGGAAACACCATATATTTT
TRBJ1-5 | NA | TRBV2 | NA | CASEGGAGNQPQHF | TGTGCCAGCGAGGGAGGGGCAGGGAATCAGCCCCAGCATTTT
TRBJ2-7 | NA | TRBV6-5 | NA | CASSRQDTSSYEQYF | TGTGCCAGCAGCAGACAGGACACTAGCTCCTACGAGCAGTACTTC
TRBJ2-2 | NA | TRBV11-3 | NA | CASSLDFLYGELFF | TGTGCCAGCAGCTTAGATTTTCTTTACGGGGAGCTGTTTTTT